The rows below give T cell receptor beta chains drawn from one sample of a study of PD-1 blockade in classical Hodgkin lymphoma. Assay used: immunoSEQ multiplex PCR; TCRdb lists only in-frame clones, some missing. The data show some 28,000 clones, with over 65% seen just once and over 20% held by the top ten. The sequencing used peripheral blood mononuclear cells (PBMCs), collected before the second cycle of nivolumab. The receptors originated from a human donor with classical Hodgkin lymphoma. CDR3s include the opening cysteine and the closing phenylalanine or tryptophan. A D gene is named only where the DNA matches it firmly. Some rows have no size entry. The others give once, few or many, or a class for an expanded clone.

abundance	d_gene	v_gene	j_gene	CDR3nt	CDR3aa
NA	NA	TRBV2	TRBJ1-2	TGTGCCAGCAGTGAATCCGCGGCCAGGGTTCGGAGCTACACCTTC	CASSESAARVRSYTF
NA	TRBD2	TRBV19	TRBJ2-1	TGTGCCAGTAGTATAGAGACTAGCGGGTCCTACAATGAGCAGTTCTTC	CASSIETSGSYNEQFF
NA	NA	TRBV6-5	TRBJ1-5	TGTGCCAGCAGCCCGGACACCTTTAGCAATCAGCCCCAGCATTTT	CASSPDTFSNQPQHF
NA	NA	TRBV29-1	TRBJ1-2	TGCAGCGTTGACGGAATTAACTATGGCTACACCTTC	CSVDGINYGYTF
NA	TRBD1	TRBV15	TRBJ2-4	TGTGCCACCAGCAGACCGGGGACAGGGGAAAACATTCAGTACTTC	CATSRPGTGENIQYF
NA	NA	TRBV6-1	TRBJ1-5	TGTGCCAGCAGATACAGGGACGGCAATCAGCCCCAGCATTTT	CASRYRDGNQPQHF
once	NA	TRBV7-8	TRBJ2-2	TGTGCCAGCAGCTTAAGGGGGGTAGGGGAGCTGTTTTTT	CASSLRGVGELFF
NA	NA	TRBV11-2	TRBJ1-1	TGTGCCAGCAGCCCCGGGACGGGGAACACTGAAGCTTTCTTT	CASSPGTGNTEAFF
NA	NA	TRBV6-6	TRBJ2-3	TGTGCCAGCAGAGAACAGGCCGGCACAGATACGCAGTATTTT	CASREQAGTDTQYF
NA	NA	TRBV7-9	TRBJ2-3	TGTGCCAGCAGCATAAATACGCAGTATTTT	CASSINTQYF
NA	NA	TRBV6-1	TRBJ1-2	TGTGCCAGCAGGGGGGACTTCTCGAGGGGCTACACCTTC	CASRGDFSRGYTF
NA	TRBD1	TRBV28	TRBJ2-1	TGTGCCAGCAGCCGAACCCAGGGGGAATACAATGAGCAGTTCTTC	CASSRTQGEYNEQFF
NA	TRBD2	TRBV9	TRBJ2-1	TGTGCCAGCAGCGGTACGGGGGGACCCTCCTACAATGAGCAGTTCTTC	CASSGTGGPSYNEQFF
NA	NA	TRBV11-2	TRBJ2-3	TGTGCCAGCAGCTCCTTTGGTTTCAGCACAGATACGCAGTATTTT	CASSSFGFSTDTQYF
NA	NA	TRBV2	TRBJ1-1	TGTGCCAGCAGAGGTAACACTGAAGCTTTCTTT	CASRGNTEAFF
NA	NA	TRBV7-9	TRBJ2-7	TGTGCCAGCAGCTTAGTTGACTACGAGCAGTACTTC	CASSLVDYEQYF
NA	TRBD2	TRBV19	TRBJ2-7	TGTGCCAGTAGTACTACTAGCGGTTTCACCTACGAGCAGTACTTC	CASSTTSGFTYEQYF
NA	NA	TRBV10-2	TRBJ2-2	TGCGCCAGCACCGCTGAGGTTTACACCGGGGAGCTGTTTTTT	CASTAEVYTGELFF
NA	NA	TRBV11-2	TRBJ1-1	TGTGCCAGCAGCTTAGTTCTCTCTCCAATGAACACTGAAGCTTTCTTT	CASSLVLSPMNTEAFF
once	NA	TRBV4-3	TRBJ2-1	TGCGCCAGCAGCCAAGATCGCTCGAGCTCCTACAATGAGCAGTTCTTC	CASSQDRSSSYNEQFF
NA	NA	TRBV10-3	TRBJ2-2	TGTGCCATCAGCCGCCCTCCGGCGCCCGGGGAGCTGTTTTTT	CAISRPPAPGELFF
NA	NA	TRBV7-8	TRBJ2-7	TGTGCCAGCAGCAAAGCGCCCGCCAGAGGGACCACCTACGAGCAGTACTTC	CASSKAPARGTTYEQYF
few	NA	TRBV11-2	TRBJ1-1	TGTGCCAGCAGCCTCGGGCGTCTCAACACTGAAGCTTTCTTT	CASSLGRLNTEAFF
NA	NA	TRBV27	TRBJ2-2	TGTGCCAGCAAGGGAAACAGACGAGACGGGGAGCTGTTTTTT	CASKGNRRDGELFF
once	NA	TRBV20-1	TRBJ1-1	TGCAGTGCTCTATGGGTCTCTGAAGCTTTCTTT	CSALWVSEAFF
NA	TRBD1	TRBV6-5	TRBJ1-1	TGTGCCAGCAGTTCTTTAGGACAGGCGCAAAACACTGAAGCTTTCTTT	CASSSLGQAQNTEAFF
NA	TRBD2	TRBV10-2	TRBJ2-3	TGCGCCAGCAGCAGGACTAGCGGGGGGGCGGGGGATACGCAGTATTTT	CASSRTSGGAGDTQYF
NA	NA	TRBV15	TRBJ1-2	TGTGCCACCAGCAGAAACAGGGTTTCTAACTATGGCTACACCTTC	CATSRNRVSNYGYTF
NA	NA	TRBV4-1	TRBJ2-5	TGCGCCAGCAGCCAAGGGGTATTGGAGACCCAGTACTTC	CASSQGVLETQYF
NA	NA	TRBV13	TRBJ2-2	TGTGCCAGCAGCTTAGCCGGCACCGGGGAGCTGTTTTTT	CASSLAGTGELFF
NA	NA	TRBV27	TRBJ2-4	TGTGCCAGCAGGATTAGAATTCCGGGACCCAGGAAAGGAACTTTAGCCAAAAACATTCAGTACTTC	CASRIRIPGPRKGTLAKNIQYF